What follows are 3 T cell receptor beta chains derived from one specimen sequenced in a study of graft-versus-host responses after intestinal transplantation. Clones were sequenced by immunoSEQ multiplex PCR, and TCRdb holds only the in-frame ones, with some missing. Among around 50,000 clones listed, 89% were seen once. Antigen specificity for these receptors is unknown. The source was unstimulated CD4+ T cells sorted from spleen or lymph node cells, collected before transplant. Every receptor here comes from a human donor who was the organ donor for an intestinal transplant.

The CDR3 bases are TGTGCCAGCAGCGTACAGGGAAACACCATATATTTT. This sequence encodes CASSVQGNTIYF. The chain carries TRBV7-9 and TRBJ1-3; D ambiguous. Trimming left V 5 bases short and J 4 bases short, with 6 bases between. CDR3 length: 12 residues. The germline CDR1 and CDR2 sequences are SEHNR and FQNEAQ (reference sequence).

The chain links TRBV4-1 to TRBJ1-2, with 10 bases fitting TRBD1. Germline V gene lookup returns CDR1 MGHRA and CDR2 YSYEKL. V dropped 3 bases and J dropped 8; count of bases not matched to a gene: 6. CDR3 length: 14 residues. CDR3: CASSHRQGAGGYTF. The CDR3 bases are TGCGCCAGCAGCCACAGACAGGGGGCAGGGGGCTACACCTTC.

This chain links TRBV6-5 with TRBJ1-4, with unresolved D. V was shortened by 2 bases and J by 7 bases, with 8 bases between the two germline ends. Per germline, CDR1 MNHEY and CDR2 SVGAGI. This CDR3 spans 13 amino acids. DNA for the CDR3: TGTGCCAGCAGTTACCGACCTAGTGAAAAACTGTTTTTT. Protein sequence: CASSYRPSEKLFF.